This TCR beta chain was sequenced in a study of regulatory T cells in long-lasting Graves disease. Across the whole study: Persistent cases were those of Graves' disease that involved over 5 years of antithyroid drugs with positive TSH receptor antibodies. Broader study findings: Persistent disease samples used TRBV28, TRBJ1-2 and TRBJ2-5 preferentially.

CDR3 length: 15 residues. Trimming left V 3 bases short and J 2 bases short, with 14 bases between. CDR1 and CDR2 from the germline V gene are SEHNR and FQNEAQ (reference sequence). TCR beta libraries were built with iRepertoire HTBI primers and Arm-PCR of CDR3 regions. As handled by the study authors: Samples collectively showed more than 55 TRBV and approximately 13 TRBJ segments. TCRdb processed the multiplex PCR reads anew with MiXCR; each CDR3 protein has one entry. These V and J calls derive from TCRdb rather than the authors' analysis. The top ten clones hold less than 9% of a sample with about 470,000 distinct CDR3 sequences, less than 25% of them seen once. This clonotype was picked up many times. Its antigen is still unknown. Noted time point: persistent/refractory GD, antithyroid drugs over 5 years with positive TRAb. PBMC-derived RNA was used for the TCR library.

This clonotype originated in a female donor with Graves disease. The V gene is TRBV7-9, the J gene TRBJ2-7; D might be TRBD1 or TRBD2, each matching 5 bases. The sample in question was peripheral blood mononuclear cells (PBMCs), obtained when the disease was refractory, from a patient treated with antithyroid drugs. The CDR3 protein is CASSFAEGPTYEQYF. The CDR3 region has the DNA TGTGCCAGCAGCTTTGCCGAGGGGCCCACCTACGAGCAGTACTTC.